This TCR beta chain emerged from a study of identical twins. TCRdb reprocessed the 5' RACE reads with MiXCR, giving one entry per CDR3 protein. There are hundreds of thousands of distinct CDR3 sequences in the sample; approximately 9% occur only once, and roughly 0.97% lies in the top ten. CDR3 length: 14 amino acids. The V end was cut by 3 bases, the J end by 4 bases, with 11 bases between. The same data also went into a second study, on yellow fever vaccine responses in identical twins.

Sample: PBMCs. V gene TRBV12-3 or TRBV12-4 combines with J gene TRBJ2-3, with D perhaps TRBD2 (5 bases). The TCR originated in a woman aged 18-29 years in good health. The CDR3 nucleotides read TGTGCCAGCAGTTTTGAGGGCGCCGCAGATACGCAGTATTTT. Amino acids: CASSFEGAADTQYF.